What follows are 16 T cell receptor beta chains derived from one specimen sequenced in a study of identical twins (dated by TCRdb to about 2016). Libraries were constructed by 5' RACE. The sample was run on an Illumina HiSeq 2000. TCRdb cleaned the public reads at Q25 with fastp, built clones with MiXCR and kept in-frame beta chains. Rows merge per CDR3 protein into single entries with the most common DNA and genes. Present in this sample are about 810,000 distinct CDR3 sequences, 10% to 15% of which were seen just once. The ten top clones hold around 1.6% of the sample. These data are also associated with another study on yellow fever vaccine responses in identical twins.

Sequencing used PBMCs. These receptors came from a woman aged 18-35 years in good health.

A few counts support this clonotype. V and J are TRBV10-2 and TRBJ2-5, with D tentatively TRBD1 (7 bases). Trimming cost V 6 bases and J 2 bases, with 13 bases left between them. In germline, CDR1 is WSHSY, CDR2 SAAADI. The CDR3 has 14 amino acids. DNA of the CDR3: TGCGCCAGCAGCAGGGGGGTGCTTCAAGAGACCCAGTACTTC. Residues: CASSRGVLQETQYF.

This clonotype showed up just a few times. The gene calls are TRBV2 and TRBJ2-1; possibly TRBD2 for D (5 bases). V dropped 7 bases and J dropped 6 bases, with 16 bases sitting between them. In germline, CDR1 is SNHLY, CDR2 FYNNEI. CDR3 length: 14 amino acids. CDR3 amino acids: CASKKGESGNEQFF. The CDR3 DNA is TGTGCCAGCAAGAAGGGAGAGTCGGGCAATGAGCAGTTCTTC.

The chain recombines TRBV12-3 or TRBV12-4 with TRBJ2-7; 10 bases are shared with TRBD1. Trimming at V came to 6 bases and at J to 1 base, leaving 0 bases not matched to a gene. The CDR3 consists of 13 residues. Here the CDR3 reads CASRGQGSYEQYF. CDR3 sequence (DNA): TGTGCCAGCAGGGGACAGGGGTCCTACGAGCAGTACTTC.

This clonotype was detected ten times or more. As DNA, the CDR3 is TGTGCCAGCAGTTATCCAGGCTCTGGAAACACCATATATTTT. Residues: CASSYPGSGNTIYF. The chain has TRBV12-3 or TRBV12-4 and TRBJ1-3, with no clear D. This CDR3 is built from 14 residues. The V gene lost 4 bases and the J gene lost 0 bases, with 7 bases spanning the gap.

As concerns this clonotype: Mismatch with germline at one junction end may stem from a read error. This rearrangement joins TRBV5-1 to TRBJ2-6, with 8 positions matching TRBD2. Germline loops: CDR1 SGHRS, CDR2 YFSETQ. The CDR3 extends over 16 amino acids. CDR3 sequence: CASSLAGSSGANVLTF. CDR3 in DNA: TGTGCCAGCAGCTTAGCGGGGAGCTCTGGGGCCAACGTCCTGACTTTC.

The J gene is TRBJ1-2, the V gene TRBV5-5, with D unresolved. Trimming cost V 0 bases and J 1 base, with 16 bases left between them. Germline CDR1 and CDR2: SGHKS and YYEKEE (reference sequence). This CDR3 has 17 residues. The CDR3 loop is CASSLGPRAADNYGYTF. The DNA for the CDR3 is TGTGCCAGCAGCTTGGGCCCGCGGGCAGCCGATAACTATGGCTACACCTTC.

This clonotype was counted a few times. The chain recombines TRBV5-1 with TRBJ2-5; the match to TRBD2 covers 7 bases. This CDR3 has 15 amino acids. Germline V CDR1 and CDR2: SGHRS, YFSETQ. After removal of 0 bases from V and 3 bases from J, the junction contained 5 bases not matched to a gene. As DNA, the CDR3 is TGCGCCAGCAGCTTGGAGGCGGGGGTCGAAGAGACCCAGTACTTC. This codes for CASSLEAGVEETQYF.

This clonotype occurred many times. Written as DNA, the CDR3 is TGTGCCAGCAGTTTAGGAGGGTTTTCTCCCGGAAACACCATATATTTT. Amino acids: CASSLGGFSPGNTIYF. The chain recombines TRBV28 with TRBJ1-3; the D is unclear. This CDR3 is built from 16 residues. Per the germline V gene, CDR1 is MDHEN and CDR2 is SYDVKM. Trimming took 2 bases from V and 4 from J, leaving 15 bases between them.

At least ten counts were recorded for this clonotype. CDR3 DNA sequence: TGTGCCAGCAGTGCGCAGGGGGCCGGGGAGCTGTTTTTT. It codes for CASSAQGAGELFF. The chain recombines TRBV27 with TRBJ2-2; TRBD1 matches 7 bases. After removal of 5 bases from V and 6 bases from J, the junction contained 3 bases not matched to a gene. CDR1 is MNHEY, CDR2 SMNVEV, per germline (reference sequence). The CDR3 has 13 amino acids.

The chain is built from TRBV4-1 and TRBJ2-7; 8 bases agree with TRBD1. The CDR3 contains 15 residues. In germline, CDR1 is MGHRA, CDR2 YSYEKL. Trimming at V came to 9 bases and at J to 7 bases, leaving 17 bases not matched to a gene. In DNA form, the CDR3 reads TGCGCCAGTAAAAAGGGAATTACAGGGGGTAATGAGCAGTACGTC. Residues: CASKKGITGGNEQYV.

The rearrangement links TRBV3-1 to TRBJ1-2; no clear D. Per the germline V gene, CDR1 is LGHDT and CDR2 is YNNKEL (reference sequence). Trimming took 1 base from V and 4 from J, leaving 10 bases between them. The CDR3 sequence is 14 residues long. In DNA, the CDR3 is TGTGCCAGCAGCCAAGGGTCCTCCTCCTATGGCTACACCTTC. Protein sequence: CASSQGSSSYGYTF.

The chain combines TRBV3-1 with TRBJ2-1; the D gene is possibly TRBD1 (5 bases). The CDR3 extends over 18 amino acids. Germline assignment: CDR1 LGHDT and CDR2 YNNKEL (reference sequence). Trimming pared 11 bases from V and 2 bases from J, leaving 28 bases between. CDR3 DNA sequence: TGTGCCTGCACCCAAGATGTCGCGGTAGGGGCACCCTACAATGAGCAGTTCTTC. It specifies CACTQDVAVGAPYNEQFF.

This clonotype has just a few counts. CDR3 sequence (DNA): TGCAGTGCTACCGAGACTTCCCAGGGCGATGAGCAGTTCTTC. The encoded protein is CSATETSQGDEQFF. V usage is TRBV20-1 and J usage is TRBJ2-1; tentative D call: TRBD1 (5 bases). The CDR3 contains 14 residues. Germline V gene sequence: CDR1 DFQATT, CDR2 SNEGSKA (reference sequence). The V and J ends lost 4 bases and 8 bases respectively, with 18 bases between them.

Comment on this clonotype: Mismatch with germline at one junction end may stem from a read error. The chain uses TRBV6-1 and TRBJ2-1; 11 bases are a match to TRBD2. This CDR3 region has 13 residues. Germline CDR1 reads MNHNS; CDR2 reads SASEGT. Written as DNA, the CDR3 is TGTGCCACCAGTCCCCTAGCGGGGGGAATTCGGTTCTTC. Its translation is CATSPLAGGIRFF.

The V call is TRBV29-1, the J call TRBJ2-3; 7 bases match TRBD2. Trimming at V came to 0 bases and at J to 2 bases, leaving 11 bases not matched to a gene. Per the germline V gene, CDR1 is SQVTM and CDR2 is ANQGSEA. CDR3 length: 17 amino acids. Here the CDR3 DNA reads TGCAGCGTTGAAGATGGGGTGCTAGCGGCCCCCACAGATACGCAGTATTTT. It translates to CSVEDGVLAAPTDTQYF.

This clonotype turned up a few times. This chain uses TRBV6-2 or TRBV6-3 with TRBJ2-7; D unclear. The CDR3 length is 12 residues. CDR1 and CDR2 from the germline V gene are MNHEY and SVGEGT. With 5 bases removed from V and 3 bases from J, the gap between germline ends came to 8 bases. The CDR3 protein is CASSERIYEQYV. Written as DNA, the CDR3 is TGTGCCAGCAGTGAGCGTATCTACGAGCAGTACGTC.